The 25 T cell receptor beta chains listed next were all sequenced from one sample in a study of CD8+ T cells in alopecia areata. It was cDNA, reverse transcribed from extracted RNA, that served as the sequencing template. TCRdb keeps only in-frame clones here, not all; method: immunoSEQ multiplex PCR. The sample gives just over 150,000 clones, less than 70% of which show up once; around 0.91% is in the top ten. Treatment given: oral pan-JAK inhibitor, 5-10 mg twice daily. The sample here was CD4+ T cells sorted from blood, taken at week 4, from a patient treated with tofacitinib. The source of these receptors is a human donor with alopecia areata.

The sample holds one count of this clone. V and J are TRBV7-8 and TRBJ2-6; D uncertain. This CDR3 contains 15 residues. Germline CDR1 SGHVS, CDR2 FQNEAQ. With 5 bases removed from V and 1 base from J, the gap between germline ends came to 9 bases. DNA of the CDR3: TGTGCCAGCAGCAGCAGTGAATCTGGGGCCAACGTCCTGACTTTC. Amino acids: CASSSSESGANVLTF.

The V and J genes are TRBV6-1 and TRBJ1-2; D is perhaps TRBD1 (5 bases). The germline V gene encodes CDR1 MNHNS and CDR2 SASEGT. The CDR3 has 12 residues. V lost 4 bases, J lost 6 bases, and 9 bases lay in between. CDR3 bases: TGTGCCAGCAGTGGCAGGGAAAATGGCTACACCTTC. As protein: CASSGRENGYTF.

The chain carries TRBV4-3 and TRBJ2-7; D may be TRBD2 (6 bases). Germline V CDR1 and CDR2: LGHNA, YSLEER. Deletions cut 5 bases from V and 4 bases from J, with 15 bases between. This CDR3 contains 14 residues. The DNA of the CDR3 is TGCGCCAGCAGCACCGGGACTCCCGGATACGAGCAGTACTTC. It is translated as CASSTGTPGYEQYF.

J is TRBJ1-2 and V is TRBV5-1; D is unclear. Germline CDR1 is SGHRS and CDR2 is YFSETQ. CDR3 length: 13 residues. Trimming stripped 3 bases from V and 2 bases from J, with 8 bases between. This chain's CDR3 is CASSYRENYGYTF. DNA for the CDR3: TGCGCCAGCAGCTACCGGGAAAACTATGGCTACACCTTC.

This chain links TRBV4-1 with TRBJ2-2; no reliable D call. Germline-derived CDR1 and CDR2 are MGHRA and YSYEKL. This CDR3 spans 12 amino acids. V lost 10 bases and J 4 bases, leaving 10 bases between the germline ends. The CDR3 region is CAIRNSTGELFF. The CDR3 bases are TGCGCCATCCGCAATTCCACCGGGGAGCTGTTTTTT.

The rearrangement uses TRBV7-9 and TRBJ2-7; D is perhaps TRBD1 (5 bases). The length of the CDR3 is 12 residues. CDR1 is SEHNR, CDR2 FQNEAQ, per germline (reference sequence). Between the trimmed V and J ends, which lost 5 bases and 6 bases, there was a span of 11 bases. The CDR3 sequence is CASSPWGAEQYF. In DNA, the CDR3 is TGTGCCAGCAGCCCCTGGGGCGCCGAGCAGTACTTC.

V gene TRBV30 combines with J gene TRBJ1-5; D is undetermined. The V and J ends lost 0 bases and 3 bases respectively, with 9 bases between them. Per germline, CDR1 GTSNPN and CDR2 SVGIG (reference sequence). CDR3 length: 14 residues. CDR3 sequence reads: CAWSVGFDNQPQHF. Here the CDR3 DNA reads TGTGCCTGGAGTGTAGGGTTCGACAATCAGCCCCAGCATTTT.

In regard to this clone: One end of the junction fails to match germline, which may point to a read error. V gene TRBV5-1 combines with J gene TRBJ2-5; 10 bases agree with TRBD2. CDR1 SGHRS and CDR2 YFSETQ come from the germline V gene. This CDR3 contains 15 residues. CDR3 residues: CASSSAGGHRETQYF. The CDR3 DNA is TGTGCCAGCAGCTCAGCGGGGGGGCATCGGGAGACCCAGTACTTC.

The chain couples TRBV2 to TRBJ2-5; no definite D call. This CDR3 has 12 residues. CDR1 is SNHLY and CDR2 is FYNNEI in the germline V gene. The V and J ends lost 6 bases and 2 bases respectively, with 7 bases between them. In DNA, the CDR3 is TGTGCCAGCAGGGACGATCAAGAGACCCAGTACTTC. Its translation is CASRDDQETQYF.

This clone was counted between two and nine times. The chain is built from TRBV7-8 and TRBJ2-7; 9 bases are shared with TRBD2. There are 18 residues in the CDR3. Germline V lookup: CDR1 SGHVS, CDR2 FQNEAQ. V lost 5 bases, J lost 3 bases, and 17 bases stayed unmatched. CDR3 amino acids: CASSPWIVAGVKNYEQYF. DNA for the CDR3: TGTGCCAGCAGCCCTTGGATTGTAGCGGGGGTCAAGAACTACGAGCAGTACTTC. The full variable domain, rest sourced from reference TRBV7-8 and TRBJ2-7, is GAGVSQSPRYKVAKRGQDVALRCDPISGHVSLFWYQQALGQGPEFLTYFQNEAQLDKSGLPSDRFFAERPEGSVSTLKIQRTQQEDSAVYLCASSPWIVAGVKNYEQYFGPGTRLTVT.

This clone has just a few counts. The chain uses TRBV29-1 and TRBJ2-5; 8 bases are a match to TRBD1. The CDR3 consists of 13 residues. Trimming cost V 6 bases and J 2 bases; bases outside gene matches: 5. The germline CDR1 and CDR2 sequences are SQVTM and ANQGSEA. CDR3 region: CSVTGQVQETQYF. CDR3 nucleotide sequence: TGCAGCGTCACGGGACAGGTTCAAGAGACCCAGTACTTC.

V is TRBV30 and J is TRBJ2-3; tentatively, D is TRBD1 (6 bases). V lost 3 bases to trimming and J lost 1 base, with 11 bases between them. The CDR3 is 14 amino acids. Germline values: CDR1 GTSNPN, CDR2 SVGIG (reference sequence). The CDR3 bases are TGTGCCTGGAGGGGACAATCTGGCACAGATACGCAGTATTTT. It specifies CAWRGQSGTDTQYF.

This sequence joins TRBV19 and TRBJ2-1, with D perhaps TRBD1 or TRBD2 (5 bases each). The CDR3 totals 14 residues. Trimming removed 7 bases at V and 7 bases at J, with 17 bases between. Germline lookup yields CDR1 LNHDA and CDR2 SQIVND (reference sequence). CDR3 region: CASTSQGVRNEQFF. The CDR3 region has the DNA TGTGCCAGTACTAGCCAAGGGGTCCGTAATGAGCAGTTCTTC.

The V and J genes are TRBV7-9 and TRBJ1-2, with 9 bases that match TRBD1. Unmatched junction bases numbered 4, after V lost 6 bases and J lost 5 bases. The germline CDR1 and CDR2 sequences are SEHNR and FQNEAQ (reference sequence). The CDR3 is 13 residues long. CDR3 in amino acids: CASSPGTGYGYTF. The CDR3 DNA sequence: TGTGCCAGCAGTCCCGGGACAGGGTATGGCTACACCTTC.

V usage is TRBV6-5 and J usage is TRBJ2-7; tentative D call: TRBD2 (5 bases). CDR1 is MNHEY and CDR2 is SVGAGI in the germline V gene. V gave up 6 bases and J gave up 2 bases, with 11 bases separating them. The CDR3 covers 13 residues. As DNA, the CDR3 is TGTGCCAGCAGAAACCCCGGGACCTACGAGCAGTACTTC. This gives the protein CASRNPGTYEQYF.

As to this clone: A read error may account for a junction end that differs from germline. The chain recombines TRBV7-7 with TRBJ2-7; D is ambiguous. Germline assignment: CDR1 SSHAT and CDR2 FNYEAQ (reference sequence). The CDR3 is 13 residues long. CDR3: CASSLWQPYEQYF. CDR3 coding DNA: TGTGCTAGCAGCTTATGGCAGCCTTACGAGCAGTACTTC.

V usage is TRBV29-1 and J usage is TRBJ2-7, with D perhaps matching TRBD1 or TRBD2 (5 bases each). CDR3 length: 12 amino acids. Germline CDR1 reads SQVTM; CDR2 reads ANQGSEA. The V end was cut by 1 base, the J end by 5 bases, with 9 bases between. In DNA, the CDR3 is TGCAGCGTTGAAGGGGGGTACCACGAGCAGTACTTC. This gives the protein CSVEGGYHEQYF.

The CDR3 DNA reads as TGCGCCAGCAGTCAAGGGACAGGGGGAGATAGCACTGAAGCTTTCTTT. It encodes CASSQGTGGDSTEAFF. This chain links TRBV23-1 with TRBJ1-1, with 11 positions matching TRBD1. TRBV23-1 is designated an ORF whose function remains uncertain. The V gene end was trimmed by 2 bases and the J gene end by 4 bases; junction bases not matched to a gene: 6. The CDR3 is 16 residues long.

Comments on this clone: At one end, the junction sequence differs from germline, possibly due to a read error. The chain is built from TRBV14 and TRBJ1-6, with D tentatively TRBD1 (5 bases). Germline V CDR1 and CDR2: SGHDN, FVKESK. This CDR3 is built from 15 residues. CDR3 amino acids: CASRQGAGSNSPLHF. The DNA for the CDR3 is TGTGCCAGCAGGCAAGGGGCAGGGAGTAATTCACCCCTCCACTTT.

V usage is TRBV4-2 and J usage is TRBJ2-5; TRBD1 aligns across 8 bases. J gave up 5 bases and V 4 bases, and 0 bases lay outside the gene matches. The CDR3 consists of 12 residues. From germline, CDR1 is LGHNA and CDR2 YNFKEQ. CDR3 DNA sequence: TGTGCCAGCAGCCGACAGGGGGAGACCCAGTACTTC. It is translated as CASSRQGETQYF.

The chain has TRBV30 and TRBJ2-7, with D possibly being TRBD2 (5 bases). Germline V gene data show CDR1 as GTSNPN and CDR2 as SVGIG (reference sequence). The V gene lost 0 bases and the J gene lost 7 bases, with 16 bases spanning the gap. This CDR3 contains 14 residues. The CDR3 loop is CAWSVLLARGEQYF. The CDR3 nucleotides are TGTGCCTGGAGTGTACTTCTAGCCCGCGGGGAGCAGTACTTC.

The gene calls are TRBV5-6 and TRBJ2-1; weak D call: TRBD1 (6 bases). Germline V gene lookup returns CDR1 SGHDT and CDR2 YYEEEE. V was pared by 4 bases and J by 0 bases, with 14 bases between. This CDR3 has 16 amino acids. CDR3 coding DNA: TGTGCCAGCAGCAATCTCAGGGGATCCTCCTACAATGAGCAGTTCTTC. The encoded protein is CASSNLRGSSYNEQFF.

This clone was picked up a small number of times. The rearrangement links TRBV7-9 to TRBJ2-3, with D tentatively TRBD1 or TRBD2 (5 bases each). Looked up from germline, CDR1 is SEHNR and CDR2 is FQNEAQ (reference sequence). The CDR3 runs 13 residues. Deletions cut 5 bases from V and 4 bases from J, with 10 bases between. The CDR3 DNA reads TGTGCCAGCAGCCCGAGGGGATCAGATACGCAGTATTTT. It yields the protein CASSPRGSDTQYF.

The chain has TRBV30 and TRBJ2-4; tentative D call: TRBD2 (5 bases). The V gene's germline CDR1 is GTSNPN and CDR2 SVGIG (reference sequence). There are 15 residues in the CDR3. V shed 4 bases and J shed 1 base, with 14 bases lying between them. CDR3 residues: CAWIKIGEAKNIQYF. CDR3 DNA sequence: TGTGCCTGGATCAAGATTGGGGAGGCCAAAAACATTCAGTACTTC.

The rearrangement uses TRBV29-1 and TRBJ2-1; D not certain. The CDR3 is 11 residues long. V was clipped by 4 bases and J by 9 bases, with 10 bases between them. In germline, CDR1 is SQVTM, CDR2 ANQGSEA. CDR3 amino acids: CSVGLSGEQFF. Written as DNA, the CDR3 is TGCAGCGTTGGTTTGTCGGGTGAGCAGTTCTTC.